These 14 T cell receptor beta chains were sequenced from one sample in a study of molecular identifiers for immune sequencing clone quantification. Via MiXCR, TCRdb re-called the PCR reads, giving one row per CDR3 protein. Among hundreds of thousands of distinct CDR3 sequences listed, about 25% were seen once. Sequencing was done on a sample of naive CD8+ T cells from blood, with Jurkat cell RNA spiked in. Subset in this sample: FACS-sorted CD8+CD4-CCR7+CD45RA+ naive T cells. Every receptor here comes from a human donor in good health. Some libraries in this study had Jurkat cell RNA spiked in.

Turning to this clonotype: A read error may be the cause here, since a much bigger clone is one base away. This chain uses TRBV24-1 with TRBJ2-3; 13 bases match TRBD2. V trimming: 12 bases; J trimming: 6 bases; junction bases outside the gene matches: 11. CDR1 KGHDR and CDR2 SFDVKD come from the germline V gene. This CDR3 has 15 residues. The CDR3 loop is CASAGLAGVADTQYF. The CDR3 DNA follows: TGTGCCTCCGCCGGACTAGCGGGAGTGGCGGATACGCAGTATTTT.

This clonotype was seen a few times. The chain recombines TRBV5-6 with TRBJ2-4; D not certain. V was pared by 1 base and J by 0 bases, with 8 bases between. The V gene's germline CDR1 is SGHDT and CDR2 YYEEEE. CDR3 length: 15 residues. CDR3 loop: CASSLTVLAKNIQYF. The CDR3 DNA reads TGTGCCAGCAGCTTGACAGTACTAGCCAAAAACATTCAGTACTTC.

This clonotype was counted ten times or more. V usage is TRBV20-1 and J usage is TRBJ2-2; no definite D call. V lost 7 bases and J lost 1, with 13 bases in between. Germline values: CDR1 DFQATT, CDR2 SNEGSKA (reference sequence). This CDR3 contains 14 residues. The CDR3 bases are TGCAGTGTTGCCGGAACCATGAACACCGGGGAGCTGTTTTTT. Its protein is CSVAGTMNTGELFF.

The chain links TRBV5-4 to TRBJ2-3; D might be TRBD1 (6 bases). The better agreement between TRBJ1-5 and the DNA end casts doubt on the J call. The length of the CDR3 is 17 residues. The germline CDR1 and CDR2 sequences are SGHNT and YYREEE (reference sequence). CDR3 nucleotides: TGTGCCAGCAGCCCCTCCGATGAGCGTGGGGGCACAGATACGCAGCATTTT. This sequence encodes CASSPSDERGGTDTQHF.

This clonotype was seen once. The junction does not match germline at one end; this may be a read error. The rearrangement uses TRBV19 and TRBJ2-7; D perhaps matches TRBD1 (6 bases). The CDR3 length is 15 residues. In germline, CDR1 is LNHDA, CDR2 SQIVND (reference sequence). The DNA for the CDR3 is TGTGCCAGTGGTATAACAGGGTTAGGGGACTACGAGCAGTACTTC. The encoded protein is CASGITGLGDYEQYF.

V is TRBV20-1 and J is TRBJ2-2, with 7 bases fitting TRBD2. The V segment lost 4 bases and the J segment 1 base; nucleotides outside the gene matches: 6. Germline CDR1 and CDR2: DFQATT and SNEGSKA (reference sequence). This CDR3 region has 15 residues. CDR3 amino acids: CSAKVPSGNTGELFF. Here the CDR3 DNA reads TGCAGTGCTAAGGTTCCTAGCGGGAACACCGGGGAGCTGTTTTTT.

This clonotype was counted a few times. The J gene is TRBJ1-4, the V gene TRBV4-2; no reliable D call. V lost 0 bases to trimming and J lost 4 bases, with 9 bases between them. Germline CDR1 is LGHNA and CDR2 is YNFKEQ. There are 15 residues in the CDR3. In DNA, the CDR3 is TGTGCCAGCAGCCAAGATGAGGGTCTTAATGAAAAACTGTTTTTT. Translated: CASSQDEGLNEKLFF.

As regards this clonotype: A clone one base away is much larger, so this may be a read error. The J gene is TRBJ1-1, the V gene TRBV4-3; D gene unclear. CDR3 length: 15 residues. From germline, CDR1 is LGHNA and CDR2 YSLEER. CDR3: CASSQDRYENTEALF. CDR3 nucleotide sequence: TGCGCCAGCAGCCAAGATCGGTACGAGAACACTGAAGCTCTCTTT.

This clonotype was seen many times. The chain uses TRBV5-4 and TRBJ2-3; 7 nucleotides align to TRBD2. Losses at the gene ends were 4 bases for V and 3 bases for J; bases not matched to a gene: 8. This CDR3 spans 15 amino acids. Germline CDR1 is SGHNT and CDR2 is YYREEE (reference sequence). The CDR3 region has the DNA TGTGCCAGCAGCCCACAACTAGCGCAAACAGATACGCAGTATTTT. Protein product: CASSPQLAQTDTQYF. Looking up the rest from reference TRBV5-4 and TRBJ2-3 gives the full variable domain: ETGVTQSPTHLIKTRGQQVTLRCSSQSGHNTVSWYQQALGQGPQFIFQYYREEENGRGNFPPRFSGLQFPNYSSELNVNALELDDSALYLCASSPQLAQTDTQYFGPGTRLTVL.

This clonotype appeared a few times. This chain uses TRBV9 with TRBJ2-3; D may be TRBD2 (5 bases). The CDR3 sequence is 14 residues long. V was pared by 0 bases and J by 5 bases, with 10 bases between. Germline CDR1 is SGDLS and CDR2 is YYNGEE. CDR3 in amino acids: CASSVDVGEDTQYF. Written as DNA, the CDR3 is TGTGCCAGCAGCGTAGATGTGGGAGAAGATACGCAGTATTTT.

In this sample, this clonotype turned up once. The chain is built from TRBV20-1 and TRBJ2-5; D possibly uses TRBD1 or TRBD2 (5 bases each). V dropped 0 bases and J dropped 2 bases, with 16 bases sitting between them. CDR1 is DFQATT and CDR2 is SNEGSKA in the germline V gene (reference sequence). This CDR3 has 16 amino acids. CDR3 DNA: TGCAGTGCTAGAGATTCTGTGGGGGTACGGCAAGAGACCCAGTACTTC. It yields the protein CSARDSVGVRQETQYF.

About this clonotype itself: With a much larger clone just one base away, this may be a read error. DNA for the CDR3: TGTGCCAGCAGTCAGACGGTAACGAACACTGGAGCTTTCTTT. Amino acid sequence: CASSQTVTNTGAFF. The chain joins TRBV6-6 to TRBJ1-1, with unresolved D. Germline V gives CDR1 MNHNY, CDR2 SVGAGI (reference sequence). The CDR3 has 14 residues.

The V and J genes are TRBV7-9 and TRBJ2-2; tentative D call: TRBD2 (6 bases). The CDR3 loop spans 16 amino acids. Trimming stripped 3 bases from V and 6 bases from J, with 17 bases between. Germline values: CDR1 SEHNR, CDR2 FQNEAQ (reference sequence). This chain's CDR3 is CASSFAPTSYPGELFF. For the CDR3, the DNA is TGTGCCAGCAGCTTTGCCCCTACTAGCTATCCCGGGGAGCTGTTTTTT.

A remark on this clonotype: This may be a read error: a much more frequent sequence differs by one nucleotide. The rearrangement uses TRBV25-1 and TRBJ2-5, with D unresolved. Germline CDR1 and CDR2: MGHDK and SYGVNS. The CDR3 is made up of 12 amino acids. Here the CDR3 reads CARSAGSQTQYF. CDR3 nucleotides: TGTGCCCGCAGTGCCGGATCCCAGACCCAGTACTTC. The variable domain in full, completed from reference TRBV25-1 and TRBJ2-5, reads EADIYQTPRYLVIGTGKKITLECSQTMGHDKMYWYQQDPGMELHLIHYSYGVNSTEKGDLSSESTVSRIRTEHFPLTLESARPSHTSQYLCARSAGSQTQYFGPGTRLLVL.